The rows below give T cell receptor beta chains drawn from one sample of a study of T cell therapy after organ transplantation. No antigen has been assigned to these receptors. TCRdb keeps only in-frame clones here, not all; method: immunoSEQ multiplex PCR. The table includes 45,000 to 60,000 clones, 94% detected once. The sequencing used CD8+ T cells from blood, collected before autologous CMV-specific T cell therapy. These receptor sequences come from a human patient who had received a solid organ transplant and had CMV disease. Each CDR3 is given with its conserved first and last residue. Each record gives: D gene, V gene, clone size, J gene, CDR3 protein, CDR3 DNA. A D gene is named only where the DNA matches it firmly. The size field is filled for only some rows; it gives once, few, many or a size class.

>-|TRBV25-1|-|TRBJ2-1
CASSGGQAHEQFF
TGTGCCAGCAGTGGGGGACAAGCCCATGAGCAGTTCTTC
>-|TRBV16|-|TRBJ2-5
CASSSTRGSQETQYF
TGTGCCAGCAGCTCAACCCGGGGCAGCCAAGAGACCCAGTACTTC
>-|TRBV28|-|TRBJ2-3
CASSLDLTDTQYF
TGTGCCAGCAGTTTGGATCTAACAGATACGCAGTATTTT
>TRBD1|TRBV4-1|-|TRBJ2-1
CASTHRDSFQDEQFF
TGCGCCAGCACCCACAGGGACAGTTTTCAGGATGAGCAGTTCTTC
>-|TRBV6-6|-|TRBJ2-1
CASNPSQGYNEQFF
TGTGCCAGCAACCCTTCGCAGGGGTACAATGAGCAGTTCTTC
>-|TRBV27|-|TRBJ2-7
CASSLLTRGLAGYEQYF
TGTGCCAGCAGTTTATTAACCCGGGGGCTAGCTGGCTACGAGCAGTACTTC
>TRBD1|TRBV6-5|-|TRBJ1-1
CASGQGGTEAFF
TGTGCCAGCGGACAGGGTGGAACTGAAGCTTTCTTT
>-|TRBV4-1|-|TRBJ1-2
CASSQYTGSNYGYTF
TGCGCCAGCAGCCAATACACAGGGTCCAACTATGGCTACACCTTC
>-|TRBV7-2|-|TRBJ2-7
CASSLARPYEQYF
TGTGCCAGCAGCTTAGCCCGACCCTACGAGCAGTACTTC
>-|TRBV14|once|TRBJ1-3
CASSHLTTTDSSGNTIYF
TGTGCCAGCAGCCACCTAACTACGACAGATAGCTCTGGAAACACCATATATTTT
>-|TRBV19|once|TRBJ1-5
CASSIVVGPTVGNQPQHF
TGTGCCAGTAGTATAGTAGTGGGACCGACTGTCGGCAATCAGCCCCAGCATTTT
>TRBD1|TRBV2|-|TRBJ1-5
CASKQGQGTQPQHF
TGTGCCAGCAAGCAGGGACAGGGGACTCAGCCCCAGCATTTT
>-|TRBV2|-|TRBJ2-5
CASSEQSSQETQYF
TGTGCCAGCAGTGAGCAATCGTCCCAAGAGACCCAGTACTTC
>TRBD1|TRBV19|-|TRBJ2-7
CASSFGTGDYEQYF
TGTGCCAGTAGTTTCGGGACAGGGGACTACGAGCAGTACTTC
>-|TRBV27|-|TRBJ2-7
CASSFGQQYEQYF
TGTGCCAGCAGTTTCGGACAGCAGTACGAGCAGTACTTC
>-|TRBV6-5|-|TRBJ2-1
CASSSGANNEQFF
TGTGCCAGCAGTTCTGGGGCCAACAATGAGCAGTTCTTC
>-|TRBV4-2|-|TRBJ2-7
CASSWVNGAEGGYEQYF
TGTGCCAGCAGCTGGGTTAACGGGGCGGAAGGGGGATACGAGCAGTACTTC
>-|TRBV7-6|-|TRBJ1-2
CASSLDETIMTNHYGYTF
TGTGCCAGCAGCCTAGACGAAACCATAATGACAAACCACTATGGCTACACCTTC
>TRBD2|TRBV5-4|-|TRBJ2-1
CASIDGGSSYNEQFF
TGTGCCAGCATAGACGGGGGGAGCTCCTACAATGAGCAGTTCTTC
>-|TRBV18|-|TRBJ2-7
CASSPTGVTYEQYF
TGTGCCAGCTCACCGACAGGAGTAACCTACGAGCAGTACTTC
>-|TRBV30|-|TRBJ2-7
CAWGSSYEQYF
TGTGCCTGGGGCAGCTCCTACGAGCAGTACTTC
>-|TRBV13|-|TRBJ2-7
CASSPGTGEQYF
TGTGCCAGCAGCCCCGGGACGGGAGAGCAGTACTTC
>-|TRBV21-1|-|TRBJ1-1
CANPGQGGTEAFF
TGTGCCAACCCGGGACAGGGTGGAACTGAAGCTTTCTTT
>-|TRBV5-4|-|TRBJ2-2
CASSLGAGELFF
TGTGCCAGCAGCTTGGGCGCCGGGGAGCTGTTTTTT
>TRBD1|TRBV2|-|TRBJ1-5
CASNGGTEDSNQPQHF
TGTGCCAGCAACGGGGGGACAGAAGATAGCAATCAGCCCCAGCATTTT
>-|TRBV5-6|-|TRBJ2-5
CASSLEAGETQYF
TGTGCCAGCAGCTTGGAGGCCGGAGAGACCCAGTACTTC
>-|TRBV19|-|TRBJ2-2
CASSIGGWSNTGELFF
TGTGCCAGTAGTATAGGGGGGTGGTCGAACACCGGGGAGCTGTTTTTT
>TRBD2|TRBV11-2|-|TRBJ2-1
CASSFPTSGRDNEQFF
TGTGCCAGCAGCTTCCCGACTAGCGGGAGGGACAATGAGCAGTTCTTC
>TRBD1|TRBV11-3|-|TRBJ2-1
CASSPNRGHRSYNEQFF
TGTGCCAGCAGCCCAAACAGGGGACACCGTTCCTACAATGAGCAGTTCTTC
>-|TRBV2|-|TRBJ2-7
CASSEAPSRYEQYF
TGTGCCAGCAGTGAAGCGCCGTCGCGGTACGAGCAGTACTTC
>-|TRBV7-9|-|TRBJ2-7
CASSSSLRGSYEQYF
TGTGCCAGCAGCTCATCGCTAAGAGGATCTTACGAGCAGTACTTC
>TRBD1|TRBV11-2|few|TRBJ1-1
CASSLEGQGAEAFF
TGTGCCAGCAGCTTAGAAGGACAGGGGGCTGAAGCTTTCTTT
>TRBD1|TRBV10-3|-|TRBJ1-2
CAISDRGQPYGYTF
TGTGCCATCAGTGATCGGGGACAGCCCTATGGCTACACCTTC
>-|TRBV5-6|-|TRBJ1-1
CASSLDLMNTEAFF
TGTGCCAGCAGCTTGGACCTCATGAACACTGAAGCTTTCTTT
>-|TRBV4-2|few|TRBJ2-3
CASSQGTGAFTDTQYF
TGTGCCAGCAGCCAGGGGACGGGGGCCTTCACAGATACGCAGTATTTT
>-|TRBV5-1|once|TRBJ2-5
CASSLRETQYF
TGCGCCAGCAGCTTAAGGGAGACCCAGTACTTC
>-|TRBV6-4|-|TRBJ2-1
CASSDSGRISEQFF
TGTGCCAGCAGTGACTCTGGGCGAATCTCTGAGCAGTTCTTC
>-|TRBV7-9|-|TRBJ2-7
CASSDEGGALSYEQYF
TGTGCCAGCAGCGACGAGGGGGGGGCTCTCTCCTACGAGCAGTACTTC
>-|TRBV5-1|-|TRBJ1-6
CASSLGRRSGSPLHF
TGCGCCAGCAGCTTGGGCAGGCGGAGCGGGTCACCCCTCCACTTT
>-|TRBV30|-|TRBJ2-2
CAWITKAQDTGELFF
TGTGCCTGGATAACAAAAGCCCAGGACACCGGGGAGCTGTTTTTT
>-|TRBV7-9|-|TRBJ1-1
CASSPPRGEAFF
TGTGCCAGCAGCCCCCCCCGGGGTGAAGCTTTCTTT
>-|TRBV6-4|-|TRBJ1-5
CASSPTEGTGNQPQHF
TGTGCCAGCAGCCCCACAGAAGGCACTGGAAATCAGCCCCAGCATTTT
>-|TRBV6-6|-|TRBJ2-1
CASSGVDEQFF
TGTGCCAGCAGCGGTGTCGATGAGCAGTTCTTC
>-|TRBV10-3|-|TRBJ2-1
CAISEKGVGEQFF
TGTGCCATCAGCGAGAAGGGGGTGGGCGAGCAGTTCTTC
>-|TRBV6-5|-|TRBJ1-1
CASSSTLNTEAFF
TGTGCCAGCAGTTCGACATTGAACACTGAAGCTTTCTTT
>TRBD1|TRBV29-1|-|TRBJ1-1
CSVVRGLTEAFF
TGCAGCGTTGTAAGGGGGCTGACTGAAGCTTTCTTT
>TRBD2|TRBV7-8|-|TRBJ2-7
CASSLRGAYEQYF
TGTGCCAGCAGCCTTCGGGGGGCCTACGAGCAGTACTTC
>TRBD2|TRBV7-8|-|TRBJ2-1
CASSLLGTRNGDEQFF
TGTGCCAGCAGCTTACTAGGGACTAGAAACGGCGACGAGCAGTTCTTC
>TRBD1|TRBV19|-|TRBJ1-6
CASSTAGTGRSPLHF
TGTGCCAGTAGTACCGCCGGGACAGGGCGATCACCCCTCCACTTT
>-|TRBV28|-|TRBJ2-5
CASSREETQYF
TGTGCCAGCAGCCGAGAAGAGACCCAGTACTTC
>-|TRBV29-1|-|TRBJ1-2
CSVEDSRDGYTF
TGCAGCGTTGAGGACTCTCGGGATGGCTACACCTTC
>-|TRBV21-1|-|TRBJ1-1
CASRGQGARNTEAFF
TGTGCCAGCAGGGGACAGGGGGCGAGAAACACTGAAGCTTTCTTT
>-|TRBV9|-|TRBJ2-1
CASSGGVVALNEQFF
TGTGCCAGCAGCGGGGGAGTAGTGGCCCTCAATGAGCAGTTCTTC
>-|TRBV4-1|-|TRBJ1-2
CASSPRGADGYTF
TGCGCCAGCAGCCCCAGGGGAGCTGATGGCTACACCTTC
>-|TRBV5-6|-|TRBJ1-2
CASSLLLGGGNYGYTF
TGTGCCAGCAGCTTGTTGCTAGGCGGGGGGAACTATGGCTACACCTTC
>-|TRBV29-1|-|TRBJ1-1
CSVEAGMNTEAFF
TGCAGCGTTGAGGCAGGAATGAACACTGAAGCTTTCTTT
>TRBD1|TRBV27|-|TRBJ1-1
CASSLLDRDEAFF
TGTGCCAGCAGTTTACTGGACAGGGACGAAGCTTTCTTT
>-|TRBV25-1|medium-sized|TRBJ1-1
CASSLSTEAFF
TGTGCCAGCAGTCTGAGCACTGAAGCTTTCTTT
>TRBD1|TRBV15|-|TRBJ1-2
CATSRDSPGTAPLHDYGYTF
TGTGCCACCAGCAGAGATTCACCCGGGACAGCCCCGTTACATGACTATGGCTACACCTTC